This entry is about one TCR beta chain. This specimen comes from a study of blood T cell repertoires in COVID-19. Study-level background: Material from acute and convalescent COVID-19 was sourced from the United States, Italy and Spain.

Libraries were prepared by immunoSEQ multiplex PCR; TCRdb keeps only in-frame clonotypes and omits some of them. The sample includes some 280,000 clones, roughly 80% seen only once; the top ten take over 3.5%. The sequencing sample was made of peripheral blood. This sequence originates from a woman aged 50 to 60 with active or convalescent COVID-19.

The CDR3: CASRSEGVGELFF. CDR3 bases: TGTGCCAGCAGGTCCGAGGGTGTCGGGGAGCTGTTTTTT. The chain carries TRBV2 and TRBJ2-2; D is possibly TRBD2 (5 bases). Germline V lookup: CDR1 SNHLY, CDR2 FYNNEI. The CDR3 has 13 residues. V was trimmed by 6 bases and J by 7 bases, leaving 12 bases between them.